The 23 T cell receptor beta chains given below trace back to one sample, sequenced in a study of blood T cell repertoires in COVID-19 (dated by TCRdb to the early 2020s). Libraries were made using the immunoSEQ multiplex PCR assay. Drawn from immuneACCESS, this table holds only the in-frame rearrangements with V and J called that TCRdb kept. Clones are partly lost; checked studies trace under half to an unresolved V gene and leave the rest unexplained. Counted in this sample were around 280,000 clones; about 83% of them appeared once. The ten most abundant clones make up over 6% of the sample. The sample was PBMCs or T cells enriched from blood (not recorded which). The receptors here all came from a woman aged 40 to 49 who had recovered from COVID-19.

This clone was observed a handful of times. The chain employs TRBV2 and TRBJ1-6; D ambiguous. V was shortened by 6 bases and J by 0 bases, with 6 bases between the two germline ends. Germline CDR1 is SNHLY and CDR2 is FYNNEI. The CDR3 is made up of 14 amino acids. CDR3 amino acids: CASSGSSYNSPLHF. The DNA for the CDR3 is TGTGCCAGCAGCGGTAGCTCCTATAATTCACCCCTCCACTTT.

This clone was seen more than once but under ten times. The V call is TRBV5-7, the J call TRBJ2-7; 7 nucleotides match TRBD2. TRBV5-7 is identified as an open reading frame with a role that is uncertain. This CDR3 has 14 amino acids. V was pared by 4 bases and J by 0 bases, with 4 bases of the junction left unmatched. The CDR3 region is CASSTGGGSYEQYF. The DNA for the CDR3 is TGTGCCAGCAGCACGGGCGGGGGCTCCTACGAGCAGTACTTC.

The V call is TRBV9, the J call TRBJ2-3, with D tentatively TRBD2 (6 bases). The CDR3 sequence is 16 residues long. Trimming removed 2 bases from V and 2 bases from J, with 15 bases in between. Germline CDR1 is SGDLS and CDR2 is YYNGEE. The CDR3 coding sequence is TGTGCCAGCAGCGTCGGACCGGGAGCGGCCACAGATACGCAGTATTTT. Protein sequence: CASSVGPGAATDTQYF.

The chain is built from TRBV20-1 and TRBJ2-2; D is unresolved. V gave up 3 bases and J gave up 5 bases, with 7 bases separating them. This CDR3 spans 12 amino acids. Germline CDR1 DFQATT, CDR2 SNEGSKA (reference sequence). The CDR3, as DNA: TGCAGTGCTAGTGGTCAAACCGGGGAGCTGTTTTTT. Translated, it gives CSASGQTGELFF.

This clone has only a few counts. The J gene is TRBJ1-2, the V gene TRBV28; D gene uncertain. The length of the CDR3 is 15 residues. Germline CDR1 is MDHEN and CDR2 is SYDVKM. Trimming pared 8 bases from V and 3 bases from J, leaving 19 bases between. This CDR3 is CASQRVARAYYGYTF. The CDR3 region has the DNA TGTGCCAGCCAGAGGGTGGCGAGGGCCTACTATGGCTACACCTTC.

V usage is TRBV18 and J usage is TRBJ2-5; the match to TRBD2 covers 7 bases. The CDR3 has 16 amino acids. The germline V gene encodes CDR1 KGHSH and CDR2 LQKENI. V lost 4 bases, J lost 2 bases, and 10 bases stayed unmatched. The CDR3, as DNA: TGTGCCAGCTCACGTCTCGGGGCTAGCGGTCAAGAGACCCAGTACTTC. It encodes CASSRLGASGQETQYF. Supplemented by reference TRBV18 and TRBJ2-5, the full variable domain reads NAGVMQNPRHLVRRRGQEARLRCSPMKGHSHVYWYRQLPEEGLKFMVYLQKENIIDESGMPKERFSAEFPKEGPSILRIQQVVRGDSAAYFCASSRLGASGQETQYFGPGTRLLVL.

CDR3 coding DNA: TGCGCCAGCAGGGACTTTAGCGGGAGGGCCGGTGATACGCAGTATTTT. Its protein product is CASRDFSGRAGDTQYF. The chain combines TRBV10-1 with TRBJ2-3; TRBD2 matches 11 bases. Germline values: CDR1 WNHNN, CDR2 SYGVQD (reference sequence). J was trimmed by 6 bases and V by 6 bases; bases with no gene match: 11. This CDR3 spans 16 amino acids.

The chain has TRBV15 and TRBJ2-7; no reliable D call. The CDR3 is 13 amino acids. Germline CDR1 LNHNV, CDR2 YYDKDF (reference sequence). V lost 1 base to trimming and J lost 3 bases, with 7 bases between them. CDR3 in amino acids: CATSRVGSYEQYF. In DNA, the CDR3 is TGTGCCACCAGCAGAGTGGGCAGCTACGAGCAGTACTTC.

V usage is TRBV30 and J usage is TRBJ2-3; 9 nucleotides agree with TRBD2. This CDR3 contains 15 residues. CDR1 is GTSNPN, CDR2 SVGIG, per germline (reference sequence). The trim removed 0 bases at V and 1 base at J, leaving 2 bases unmatched. The CDR3 coding sequence is TGTGCCTGGAGTGTTTTAGCGGGGGGCACAGATACGCAGTATTTT. Protein: CAWSVLAGGTDTQYF.

The chain recombines TRBV5-1 with TRBJ1-2; no clear D gene. The CDR3 sequence is 14 residues long. Germline V CDR1 and CDR2: SGHRS, YFSETQ. Trimming cost V 4 bases and J 8 bases, with 18 bases left between them. CDR3 protein: CASSGGGGRVGYTF. The CDR3 coding sequence is TGCGCCAGCAGCGGAGGAGGAGGGCGGGTCGGCTACACCTTC.

V usage is TRBV19 and J usage is TRBJ2-6, with a tentative D call TRBD1 (6 bases). CDR1 is LNHDA, CDR2 SQIVND, per germline (reference sequence). V was cut by 8 bases and J by 0 bases, with 17 bases left in between. The CDR3 totals 17 residues. CDR3 nucleotides: TGTGCCAGTGCCAGGGGATCCCGGCTCTCTGGGGCCAACGTCCTGACTTTC. Translation gives CASARGSRLSGANVLTF.

CDR3 loop: CASSLKVAGPTGELFF. DNA of the CDR3: TGCGCCAGCAGCTTAAAGGTAGCGGGACCTACCGGGGAGCTGTTTTTT. This chain links TRBV5-1 with TRBJ2-2, with 8 bases matching TRBD2. The CDR3 runs 16 residues. Germline assignment: CDR1 SGHRS and CDR2 YFSETQ. J was trimmed by 5 bases and V by 2 bases; bases with no gene match: 8.

The chain links TRBV9 to TRBJ2-1; 7 bases match TRBD1. Germline loops: CDR1 SGDLS, CDR2 YYNGEE. The V gene end was trimmed by 0 bases and the J gene end by 0 bases; junction bases not matched to a gene: 6. This CDR3 is built from 17 residues. CDR3 loop: CASSVAGQSLSYNEQFF. Written as DNA, the CDR3 is TGTGCCAGCAGCGTAGCGGGACAGAGCCTCTCCTACAATGAGCAGTTCTTC.

The V and J genes are TRBV11-2 and TRBJ1-1, with D possibly matching TRBD1 (5 bases). Per germline, CDR1 SGHAT and CDR2 FQNNGV. The CDR3 consists of 15 residues. Trimming took off 1 base at V and 1 base at J, with 10 bases between the two ends. CDR3 DNA: TGTGCCAGCAGCTTAGCTGGGGGGTCGAACACTGAAGCTTTCTTT. Translating gives CASSLAGGSNTEAFF.

The CDR3 protein is CASRRRTGDNSPLHF. DNA of the CDR3: TGTGCCAGCAGAAGGAGGACAGGGGATAATTCACCCCTCCACTTT. V and J are TRBV6-5 and TRBJ1-6; TRBD1 aligns across 9 bases. The CDR3 has 15 amino acids. V was pared by 6 bases and J by 5 bases, with 5 bases of the junction left unmatched. Germline V gives CDR1 MNHEY, CDR2 SVGAGI.

The gene calls are TRBV6-5 and TRBJ1-1; D may be TRBD1 (6 bases). CDR1 and CDR2 from the germline V gene are MNHEY and SVGAGI. This CDR3 comprises 15 residues. Trimming cost V 5 bases and J 3 bases, with 16 bases left between them. The CDR3 DNA reads TGTGCCAGCAGTCCCGCGGGGGGCGCGGACACTGAAGCTTTCTTT. It yields the protein CASSPAGGADTEAFF.

Concerning this clone itself: Other DNA sequences in the same sample also yield this CDR3. The rearrangement joins TRBV28 to TRBJ2-1, with 7 bases identical to TRBD2. Germline V gives CDR1 MDHEN, CDR2 SYDVKM. The CDR3 loop spans 12 amino acids. The J segment lost 4 bases and the V segment lost 7 bases, leaving 1 base of the junction unmatched. The CDR3 coding sequence is TGTGCCAGCACTAGCGGTTACAATGAGCAGTTCTTC. Its protein product is CASTSGYNEQFF.

The CDR3 DNA is TGTGCCAGCAGTACCACGGGACATGTGTATGGCTACACCTTC. It is translated as CASSTTGHVYGYTF. V usage is TRBV27 and J usage is TRBJ1-2, with a weak D call TRBD1 (6 bases). Trimming stripped 5 bases from V and 5 bases from J, with 15 bases between. Germline CDR1 is MNHEY and CDR2 is SMNVEV (reference sequence). The CDR3 sequence is 14 residues long.

Regarding this clone: Other nucleotide sequences in the sample specify the same CDR3. The DNA of the CDR3 is TGTGCCAGCAGTGGGACTAGCGGTTCTTACAATGAGCAGTTCTTC. Its translation is CASSGTSGSYNEQFF. The V call is TRBV2, the J call TRBJ2-1, with TRBD2 identical over 10 bases. CDR3 length: 15 residues. V lost 4 bases and J lost 4; bases outside the gene matches: 4. The germline CDR1 and CDR2 sequences are SNHLY and FYNNEI.

The CDR3 region is CASGPHPESDTQYF. The CDR3 DNA reads TGTGCCAGCGGCCCTCACCCAGAATCAGATACGCAGTATTTT. The V gene is TRBV5-5, the J gene TRBJ2-3, with D unclear. The ends were cut back, 7 bases at V and 4 bases at J, with 16 bases in the middle. Germline CDR1 is SGHKS and CDR2 is YYEKEE (reference sequence). This CDR3 comprises 14 residues.

The rearrangement uses TRBV28 and TRBJ2-6; 9 bases fit TRBD1. Looked up from germline, CDR1 is MDHEN and CDR2 is SYDVKM. This CDR3 comprises 18 residues. V was pared by 6 bases and J by 0 bases, with 9 bases of the junction left unmatched. CDR3 protein: CASSPLRDRASGANVLTF. The DNA for the CDR3 is TGTGCCAGCAGCCCACTCCGGGACAGGGCCTCTGGGGCCAACGTCCTGACTTTC.

The chain couples TRBV10-2 to TRBJ1-2; 9 bases line up with TRBD1. This CDR3 comprises 14 residues. Per the germline V gene, CDR1 is WSHSY and CDR2 is SAAADI. The J segment lost 2 bases and the V segment lost 4 bases, leaving 2 bases of the junction unmatched. CDR3: CASSATGGNYGYTF. The DNA for the CDR3 is TGCGCCAGCAGTGCTACAGGGGGCAACTATGGCTACACCTTC.

The chain is built from TRBV27 and TRBJ2-7; 7 bases agree with TRBD1. The CDR3 loop spans 15 amino acids. Trimming took 2 bases from V and 2 from J; bases not matched to a gene: 6. Germline CDR1 is MNHEY and CDR2 is SMNVEV (reference sequence). CDR3 sequence reads: CASSLAGTVAYEQYF. The CDR3 coding sequence is TGTGCCAGCAGTTTAGCCGGGACAGTGGCCTACGAGCAGTACTTC.